Below, 2 T cell receptor beta chains from the same sample are listed, as sequenced in a study of Ad26.COV2.S vaccination and SARS-CoV-2 variants. Using immunoSEQ multiplex PCR, the repertoire was profiled, and TCRdb retains in-frame clones only, with some absent. The sample lists a few hundred thousand clones, around 87% occurring once. Treatment: about 20 received Ad26.COV2.S at low or high dose, single or two shots; about 5 received placebo; per-sample allocation not given. Sampling was done on day 63 after the first vaccine or placebo injection. The source material was peripheral blood, sampled in a trial of Ad26.COV2.S vaccine versus placebo. These receptors were taken from a person aged 18-65 years who received the Ad26.COV2.S COVID-19 vaccine or a placebo.

The V call is TRBV28, the J call TRBJ1-6, with 8 nucleotides matching TRBD1. This CDR3 has 21 residues. Germline lookup yields CDR1 MDHEN and CDR2 SYDVKM. V lost 5 bases and J lost 0; bases outside the gene matches: 18. CDR3 nucleotide sequence: TGTGCCAGCAGTCACAACGCCCAGAGACAGGGGCCGAGCTCCTATAATTCACCCCTCCACTTT. Amino acid sequence: CASSHNAQRQGPSSYNSPLHF.

This chain connects TRBV7-9 to TRBJ1-1; D remains unclear. The CDR3 totals 11 residues. Germline V gene data show CDR1 as SEHNR and CDR2 as FQNEAQ (reference sequence). Deletions cut 1 base from V and 14 bases from J, with 11 bases between. CDR3 nucleotide sequence: TGTGCCAGCAGCTTAGGAAGGCATGGATTCTTT. It yields the protein CASSLGRHGFF.